This T cell receptor beta chain was documented in a study of blood T cell repertoires in COVID-19 (dated by TCRdb to 2020 to 2022). About the investigation overall: Samples from collaborators originated in the United States, Italy and Spain and spanned both the acute and convalescent phases of COVID-19. The prospective study material was composed of cDNA or gDNA derived from T cells, B-cell-depleted T cells, or PBMCs. Sample metadata almost always included a de-identified subject ID, COVID-19 status, age in years and sex. Deeply sampled blood TCRbeta repertoires from subjects exposed to, actively infected with, or recovered from COVID-19 were included in the dataset. The samples were drawn from two sources: the first 160 participants of the ongoing ImmuneRACE study, and 950 to 1,500 subjects contributed by 6 global collaborators. The repertoires were made available in a free public database intended to serve as a resource for research on the immune response to SARS-CoV-2. Where available, HLA class I and class II types were taken from metadata supplied by the sample provider and were not determined by assay-based typing.

The investigation overall reported the following: Clinical and demographic metadata were provided uncurated, with the amount varying by source and participant.

The immunoSEQ Assay, a bias-controlled multiplex PCR, was used to amplify TCRbeta CDR3 regions from genomic DNA. As for how the authors treated the data: The number of nucleated cells in each sample was estimated by amplification of reference gene primers within the assay. To quantify the absolute abundance of each unique TCRbeta CDR3 rearrangement, sequence reads were collapsed and filtered. Productive Simpson clonality was computed per sample as the square root of Simpson's diversity index over productive rearrangements. The source is immuneACCESS, and TCRdb retained only in-frame sequences with V and J called. Part of the clones is not carried over; for the studies checked, unresolved V genes explain less than half of this, and the remainder is unexplained. V and J calls and clone size are given by that table; D and trimming were obtained from the DNA. The sample includes approximately 100,000 clones, with about 89% observed a single time. The biggest ten clones account for 0.85% to 1% of the sample.

From the cysteine through the phenylalanine, the CDR3 covers 13 amino acids. Kept here is only the CDR3 DNA, which spans 39 bases and is read in frame from base 1. Trimming at the junction amounts to 3 bases on V and 8 bases on J, and the germline ends lie 12 bases apart. Per the germline V gene, KGHDR is the CDR1 and SFDVKD is the CDR2. The collaborating institutions used their own protocols to collect whole blood in K2EDTA tubes. For TCRbeta analysis, collaborators shipped samples as frozen whole blood, isolated PBMCs, or DNA extracted from either of those sample types. A word on this clone: Its target antigen remains unknown. It has no much larger one-base neighbor in the sample; base qualities were not kept.

The sequenced sample consisted of peripheral blood. This sequence uses TRBV24-1 and TRBJ1-2; TRBD1 is a possible D gene, resting on 6 matching bases. This clonotype originated in a man aged 60 to 75 with acute or convalescent COVID-19. The CDR3 in this case is CATSDEQGFGYTF. The sequenced DNA: TGTGCCACCAGTGATGAACAGGGATTCGGCTACACCTTC.